This T cell receptor (beta chain) was found in a study of human T cells and chemical hapten exposure. Study-wide context: Women made up most patients, who had alopecia areata, totalis or universalis.

Time point defined: patch test 1, 2 weeks after DPC sensitization. Stated treatment: therapeutic diphenylcyclopropenone sensitization with weekly scalp DPC. Patients had alopecia, were aged 18 to 70, and were not pregnant. Total RNA extraction was carried out from unfractionated whole blood. The germline gives CDR1 SGHDT, CDR2 YYEEEE. This CDR3 has 13 amino acids. Between the trimmed V and J ends, which lost 3 bases and 1 base, there was a span of 7 bases. This clonotype appeared many times. One entry per CDR3 protein results from TCRdb running MiXCR on the RACE reads. The table shows some 380,000 distinct CDR3 sequences, with around 5% occurring only once.

This chain joins TRBV5-6 and TRBJ1-1; no firm D call. The sample consisted of whole blood, taken in connection with sensitization to the hapten diphenylcyclopropenone (DPC). The TCR originated in a woman between 50 and 59 years old with alopecia areata. Some clones in this sample may be carry-over from other donors' samples. This chain's CDR3 is CASSYGPNTEAFF. As DNA, the CDR3 is TGTGCCAGCAGCTATGGACCGAACACTGAAGCTTTCTTT.